This TCR beta chain was obtained from a study of shared clonotypes between healthy human individuals. Points from the study as a whole: Against clonotypes common to all four donors, non-shared ones had lower generation probabilities.

TCRdb's table, derived via immunoSEQ multiplex PCR, lists solely in-frame clones and lacks some. The sample holds a few million clones, roughly 93% seen once. Terminally differentiated effector memory CD45RA+ cells were excluded from the naive CD8 cells, which were CD45RO-negative and positively selected for CCR7. Only Caucasian adults living in Nashville, Tennessee served as donors. Concerning this clone: Its target is unknown.

The clonotype was recovered from a man aged 18-30 years in good health. Some clones in this sample may be carry-over from other donors' samples. Sequences were obtained from naive CD8+ T cells from PBMCs.

The CDR3 coding sequence is TGCGCCAGCAGCCCAAACTTGATCGGGGCCGATACGCAGTATTTT. It specifies CASSPNLIGADTQYF. J is TRBJ2-3 and V is TRBV5-1; D is possibly TRBD1 or TRBD2 (5 bases each). The germline CDR1 and CDR2 sequences are SGHRS and YFSETQ. The length of the CDR3 is 15 residues. Between the trimmed V and J ends, which lost 4 bases and 6 bases, there was a span of 18 bases.